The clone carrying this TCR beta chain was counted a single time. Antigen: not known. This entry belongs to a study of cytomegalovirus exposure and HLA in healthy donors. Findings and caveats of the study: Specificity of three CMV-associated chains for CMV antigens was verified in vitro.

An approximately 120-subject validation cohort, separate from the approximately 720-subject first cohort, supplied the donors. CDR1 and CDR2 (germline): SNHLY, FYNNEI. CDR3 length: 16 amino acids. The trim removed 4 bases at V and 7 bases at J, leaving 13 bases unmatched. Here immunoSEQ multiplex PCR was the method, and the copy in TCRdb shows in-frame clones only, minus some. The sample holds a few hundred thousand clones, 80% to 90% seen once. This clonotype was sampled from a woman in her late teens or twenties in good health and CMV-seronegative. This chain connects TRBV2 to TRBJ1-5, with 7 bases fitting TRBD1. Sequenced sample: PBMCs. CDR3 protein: CASSGGLTGTEQPQHF. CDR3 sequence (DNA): TGTGCCAGCAGTGGTGGATTGACAGGGACGGAACAGCCCCAGCATTTT.